The sequence of this TCR beta chain was determined in a study of regulatory T cells in long-lasting Graves disease. The study, taken as a whole, reports: Not thyroid tissue but only peripheral blood was studied.

As to time point: newly diagnosed GD, antithyroid drugs for less than 3 months. From RNA extracted from PBMCs, the TCR library was made. About this clonotype: The antigen remains undetermined.

The CDR3 runs to 15 residues. V was cut by 5 bases and J by 2 bases, with 16 bases left in between. CDR1 MDHEN and CDR2 SYDVKM come from the germline V gene. Construction of TCR beta libraries relied on iRepertoire HTBI primers and on Arm-PCR targeting CDR3 regions. One entry per CDR3 protein, called by TCRdb with MiXCR from the multiplex PCR reads. The repertoire holds about 400,000 distinct CDR3 sequences, 15% seen once, with approximately 7.8% in the top ten. This sample was shared with a second study, whose subject was T cells in Graves' hyperthyroidism and ophthalmopathy.

The TCR was taken from a woman aged 40 to 49 with Graves disease. The chain recombines TRBV28 with TRBJ2-7; D is undetermined. Specimen: peripheral blood mononuclear cells (PBMCs), collected at new diagnosis, from a patient treated with antithyroid drugs. The CDR3: CASSLLAEGAYEQYF. CDR3 sequence (DNA): TGTGCCAGCAGTCTTCTGGCGGAAGGCGCCTACGAGCAGTACTTC.